This T cell receptor (beta chain) was observed in a study of T cell clusters in autoimmune cytopenias. Background on the study: Healthy donor controls had a mean age of roughly 52 years and median age of roughly 64 years. Study-level findings and limits: No cluster-lack signature appeared between secondary cytopenia and chronic lymphocytic leukemia patients, apparently due to lymphoma masking.

This clonotype is labeled medium-sized based on frequency. Its target is not known. Multiplex touch-down PCR amplified TRB using TRB-A and TRB-B pools in one tube. TCRdb re-analyzed the multiplex PCR reads; it lists each CDR3 protein once, without DNA. This listing includes 6,000 to 9,000 distinct CDR3 sequences. Each sample's input was about 270 ng genomic DNA, roughly 40,000 genome equivalents. Per germline, CDR1 MNHNY and CDR2 SVGAGI (reference sequence). The CDR3 sequence is 15 residues long. This sample also appeared in a second study, on T cell repertoires in aging, cancer and after chemotherapy. From that second work: Around 10 million TCR reads were in the whole dataset. The repertoire data cannot show anything about immunological memory following chemotherapy.

This chain links TRBV6-6 with TRBJ2-1; TCRdb outputs TRBD2, but without DNA this stays unchecked. The sample comprised peripheral blood. This sequence was found in a human donor in good health. The CDR3 sequence is CASSYEAGVEDEQFF.